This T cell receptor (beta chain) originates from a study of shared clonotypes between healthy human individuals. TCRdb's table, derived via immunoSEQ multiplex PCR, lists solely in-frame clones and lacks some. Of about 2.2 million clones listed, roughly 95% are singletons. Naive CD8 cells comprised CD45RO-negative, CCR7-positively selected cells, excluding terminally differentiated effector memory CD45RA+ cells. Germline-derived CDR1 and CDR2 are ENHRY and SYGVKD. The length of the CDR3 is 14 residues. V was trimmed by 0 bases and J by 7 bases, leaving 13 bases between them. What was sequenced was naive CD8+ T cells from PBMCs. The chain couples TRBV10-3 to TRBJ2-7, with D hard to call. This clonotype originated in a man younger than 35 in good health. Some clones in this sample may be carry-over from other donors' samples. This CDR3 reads CAISESVGLLEQYF. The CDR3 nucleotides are TGTGCCATCAGTGAGTCTGTAGGGCTCCTTGAGCAGTACTTC.